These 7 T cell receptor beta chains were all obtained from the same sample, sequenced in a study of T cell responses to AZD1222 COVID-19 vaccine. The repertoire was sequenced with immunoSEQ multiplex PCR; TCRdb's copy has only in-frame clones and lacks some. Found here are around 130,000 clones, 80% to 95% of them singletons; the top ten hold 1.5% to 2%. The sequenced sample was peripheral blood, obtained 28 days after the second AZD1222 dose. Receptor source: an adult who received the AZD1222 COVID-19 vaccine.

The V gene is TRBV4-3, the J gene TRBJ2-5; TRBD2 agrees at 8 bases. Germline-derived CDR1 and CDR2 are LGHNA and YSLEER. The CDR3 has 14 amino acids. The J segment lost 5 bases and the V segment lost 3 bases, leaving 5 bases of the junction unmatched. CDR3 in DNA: TGCGCCAGCAGCCACGGACTAGCCCGGGAGACCCAGTACTTC. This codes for CASSHGLARETQYF.

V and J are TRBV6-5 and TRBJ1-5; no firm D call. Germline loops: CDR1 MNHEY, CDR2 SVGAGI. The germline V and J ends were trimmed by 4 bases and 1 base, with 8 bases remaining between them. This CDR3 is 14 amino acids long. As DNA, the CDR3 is TGTGCCAGCAGTTTTCGGGAAAGCAATCAGCCCCAGCATTTT. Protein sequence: CASSFRESNQPQHF.

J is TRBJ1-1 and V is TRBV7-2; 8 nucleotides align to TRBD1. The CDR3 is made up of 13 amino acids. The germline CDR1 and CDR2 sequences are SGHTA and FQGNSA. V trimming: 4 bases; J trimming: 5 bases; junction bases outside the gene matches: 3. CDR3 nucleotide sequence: TGTGCCAGCAGCTCCAGGGGGCAAACTGAAGCTTTCTTT. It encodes CASSSRGQTEAFF.

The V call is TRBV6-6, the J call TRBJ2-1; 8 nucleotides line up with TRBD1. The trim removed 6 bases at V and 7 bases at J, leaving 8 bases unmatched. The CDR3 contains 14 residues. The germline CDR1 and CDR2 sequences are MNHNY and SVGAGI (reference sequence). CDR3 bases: TGTGCCAGCAGATTAGGGACAGGAGGTAATGAGCAGTTCTTC. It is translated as CASRLGTGGNEQFF.

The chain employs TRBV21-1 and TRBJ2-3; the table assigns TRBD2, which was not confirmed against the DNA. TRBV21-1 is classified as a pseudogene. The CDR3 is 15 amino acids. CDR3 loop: CASSKVGGRTDTQYF. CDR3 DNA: TGTGCCAGCAGCAAAGTGGGGGGACGGACAGATACGCAGTATTTT.

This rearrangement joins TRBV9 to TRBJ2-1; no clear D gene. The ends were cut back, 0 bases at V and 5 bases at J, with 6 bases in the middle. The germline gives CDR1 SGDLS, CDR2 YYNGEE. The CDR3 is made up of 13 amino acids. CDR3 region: CASSVGLDNEQFF. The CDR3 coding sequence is TGTGCCAGCAGCGTAGGGCTGGACAATGAGCAGTTCTTC.

The CDR3 protein is CASSVGERSGTGELFF. Written as DNA, the CDR3 is TGTGCCAGCAGCGTAGGGGAGCGGTCTGGTACCGGGGAGCTGTTTTTT. This chain uses TRBV9 with TRBJ2-2; tentative D call: TRBD2 (5 bases). CDR1 is SGDLS, CDR2 YYNGEE, per germline. The CDR3 sequence is 16 residues long. The V end was cut by 0 bases, the J end by 5 bases, with 14 bases between.